The 27 T cell receptor beta chains below all came from one sample that was sequenced in a study of kidney transplant recipient with SARS-CoV-2 infection. TCRdb re-called the reads with MiXCR, one entry per CDR3 protein. The sample holds fewer than 250,000 distinct CDR3 sequences, about 30% seen once. The sample consisted of a blood sample, taken at baseline and between days 110 and 120 from a kidney transplant recipient. These receptors were taken from a male patient aged 25-45 years who had COVID-19 and was a kidney transplant recipient. Some T cells may have originated in the graft donor.

The V gene is TRBV9, the J gene TRBJ2-1; D is possibly TRBD2 (6 bases). Germline V gene data show CDR1 as SGDLS and CDR2 as YYNGEE. Trimming took 0 bases from V and 6 from J, leaving 16 bases between them. CDR3 length: 16 amino acids. CDR3: CASSVGAGSSVNEQFF. The CDR3 nucleotides read TGTGCCAGCAGCGTAGGGGCGGGAAGCTCGGTCAATGAGCAGTTCTTC. Complete variable domain (other parts from reference TRBV9 and TRBJ2-1): DSGVTQTPKHLITATGQRVTLRCSPRSGDLSVYWYQQSLDQGLQFLIQYYNGEERAKGNILERFSAQQFPDLHSELNLSSLELGDSALYFCASSVGAGSSVNEQFFGPGTRLTVL.

About this clonotype: A clone one base away is much larger, so this may be a read error. V usage is TRBV9 and J usage is TRBJ1-6; 8 bases align to TRBD1. Germline CDR1 SGDLS, CDR2 YYNGEE. The CDR3 contains 15 residues. The CDR3 DNA reads TGTGCCAGCAGCTACTCCGGGACAGGTAATTTACCCCTCCACTTT. Its translation is CASSYSGTGNLPLHF.

This chain links TRBV7-8 with TRBJ2-1, with D possibly matching TRBD2 (6 bases). CDR3 length equals 14 residues. CDR1 is SGHVS, CDR2 FQNEAQ, per germline. V was shortened by 4 bases and J by 5 bases, with 12 bases between the two germline ends. In DNA, the CDR3 is TGTGCCAGCAGCTCCCGGGACTCAAACAATGAGCAGTTCTTC. Translating gives CASSSRDSNNEQFF.

This clonotype came up many times. J is TRBJ1-3 and V is TRBV10-3, with D possibly TRBD1 on 5 matching bases. Germline lookup yields CDR1 ENHRY and CDR2 SYGVKD. The ends were cut back, 7 bases at V and 0 bases at J, with 13 bases in the middle. The CDR3 sequence is 15 residues long. The CDR3 DNA reads as TGTGCCATCACCCCCGGACAAGTCTCTGGAAACACCATATATTTT. Its protein product is CAITPGQVSGNTIYF.

This chain links TRBV25-1 with TRBJ1-1; D call uncertain. CDR3 length: 13 amino acids. The V end lost 1 base, the J end lost 5 bases, and 8 bases lay between the germline ends. Germline-derived CDR1 and CDR2 are MGHDK and SYGVNS. CDR3 protein: CASSESGRTEAFF. The CDR3 bases are TGTGCCAGCAGTGAATCGGGTCGGACTGAAGCTTTCTTT. The whole variable domain, filled in from reference TRBV25-1 and TRBJ1-1, reads EADIYQTPRYLVIGTGKKITLECSQTMGHDKMYWYQQDPGMELHLIHYSYGVNSTEKGDLSSESTVSRIRTEHFPLTLESARPSHTSQYLCASSESGRTEAFFGQGTRLTVV.

This clonotype was detected many times. The DNA of the CDR3 is TGTGCCAGCAGCCAACTTGACGGACGGAACACCGGGGAGCTGTTTTTT. As protein: CASSQLDGRNTGELFF. The chain links TRBV3-1 to TRBJ2-2; no clear D gene. The CDR3 runs to 16 residues. Germline CDR1 is LGHDT and CDR2 is YNNKEL (reference sequence). The germline V and J ends were trimmed by 2 bases and 1 base, with 11 bases remaining between them.

This clonotype was seen many times. The CDR3 spells CASSLVAGETQYF. For the CDR3, the DNA is TGTGCCAGCAGCTTGGTGGCGGGAGAGACCCAGTACTTC. The chain uses TRBV5-4 and TRBJ2-5; possible D gene TRBD2, 5 bases. The germline V gene encodes CDR1 SGHNT and CDR2 YYREEE (reference sequence). Trimming stripped 0 bases from V and 4 bases from J, with 7 bases between. CDR3 length equals 13 residues.

In this sample, this clonotype turned up many times. The gene calls are TRBV10-3 and TRBJ2-2, with D possibly TRBD2 on 6 matching bases. Trimming took 11 bases from V and 4 from J, leaving 20 bases between them. Germline values: CDR1 ENHRY, CDR2 SYGVKD. The CDR3 is 15 amino acids. CDR3: CASLSGSSTTGELFF. CDR3 DNA: TGTGCCTCCCTTAGCGGATCCTCGACCACCGGGGAGCTGTTTTTT.

There are many counts of this clonotype. The chain carries TRBV7-3 and TRBJ2-2; a possible D gene is TRBD1 (6 bases). Germline lookup yields CDR1 SGHTA and CDR2 FQGTGA. This CDR3 spans 14 amino acids. With 5 bases removed from V and 6 bases from J, the gap between germline ends came to 13 bases. The CDR3 here is CASSKQGAAGELFF. CDR3 nucleotides: TGTGCCAGCAGCAAACAGGGTGCGGCCGGGGAGCTGTTTTTT.

This clonotype was picked up many times. V is TRBV10-3 and J is TRBJ1-3, with TRBD1 as a possible D gene (6 bases). The V and J ends lost 4 bases and 1 base respectively, with 8 bases between them. The CDR3 loop spans 14 amino acids. Germline V gives CDR1 ENHRY, CDR2 SYGVKD. CDR3 sequence reads: CAISGTESGNTIYF. The DNA for the CDR3 is TGTGCCATCAGTGGGACAGAGTCTGGAAACACCATATATTTT.

To note about this clonotype: A much larger clone differs from this one at a single base, so this may be a read error. This rearrangement joins TRBV19 to TRBJ2-3, with unresolved D. This CDR3 region has 15 residues. Per germline, CDR1 LNHDA and CDR2 SQIVND (reference sequence). Trimming cost V 3 bases and J 5 bases, with 15 bases left between them. CDR3 coding DNA: TGTGCCAGTAGTATTATGCGAAACGGAAGAGATACGCAGTATTTT. It is translated as CASSIMRNGRDTQYF.

This clonotype showed up just once. A much larger clone differs by one base, so this may be a read error. Without the conserved terminal phenylalanine or tryptophan, this CDR3 likely stems from a read error. This chain connects TRBV7-3 to TRBJ2-1; TRBD2 agrees at 11 bases. Germline V CDR1 and CDR2: SGHTA, FQGTGA. Losses at the gene ends were 0 bases for V and 3 bases for J; bases not matched to a gene: 1. The CDR3 spans 16 residues. In nucleotides, the CDR3 is TGTGCCAGCAGCTTAACCGGGACTAGCGGCTACAATGAGCAGTTCCTC. This sequence encodes CASSLTGTSGYNEQFL.

The table lists this clonotype with many counts. The chain employs TRBV9 and TRBJ2-3; a weak D match, TRBD1 (6 bases). The germline V gene encodes CDR1 SGDLS and CDR2 YYNGEE. This CDR3 is 13 amino acids long. V was pared by 4 bases and J by 3 bases, with 9 bases between. In DNA, the CDR3 is TGTGCCAGCAGCTCCAGGGGAACAGATACGCAGTATTTT. Translated: CASSSRGTDTQYF.

This clonotype was seen ten or more times. The rearrangement links TRBV12-3 or TRBV12-4 to TRBJ1-1, with D perhaps matching TRBD1 (5 bases). CDR3 length equals 18 residues. V was pared by 5 bases and J by 0 bases, with 22 bases between. The CDR3 sequence: CASSIHGGGWRLNTEAFF. In DNA form, the CDR3 reads TGTGCCAGCAGTATACATGGGGGGGGTTGGCGGTTGAACACTGAAGCTTTCTTT.

This clonotype appeared many times. The V gene is TRBV29-1, the J gene TRBJ1-1; tentative D call: TRBD1 (5 bases). Germline V gene lookup returns CDR1 SQVTM and CDR2 ANQGSEA. With 4 bases removed from V and 6 bases from J, the gap between germline ends came to 9 bases. The CDR3 extends over 11 amino acids. The CDR3 DNA sequence: TGCAGCGTTGGCCCGGGGGCTGAAGCTTTCTTT. It codes for CSVGPGAEAFF.

As concerns this clonotype: This may come from a read error, since a much larger clone is one base off. The V and J genes are TRBV3-1 and TRBJ1-1; D remains unclear. The CDR3 is 17 amino acids. Germline values: CDR1 LGHDT, CDR2 YNNKEL (reference sequence). Here the CDR3 DNA reads TGTGCCAGCAGCGAAACACCTCCCATTTCAATTCGCACTGAAGCTTCCTTT. This sequence encodes CASSETPPISIRTEASF.

Details on this clonotype: One end of the junction varies from germline; a read error may be responsible. The chain has TRBV10-2 and TRBJ1-1; a possible D gene is TRBD1 (6 bases). The CDR3 sequence is 16 residues long. Germline CDR1 reads WSHSY; CDR2 reads SAAADI. Here the CDR3 DNA reads TGCGCCAGCAGCCACGAGGCACTGGGGAGGGGGAGGGAAGCTTACTTT. Translating gives CASSHEALGRGREAYF.

CDR3 bases: TGTGCCAGCAGTCAACGGGACCGGCACAATGAGCAGTTCTTC. Residues: CASSQRDRHNEQFF. The chain uses TRBV12-3 or TRBV12-4 and TRBJ2-1; D may correspond to TRBD1 or TRBD2 (5 bases each). Trimming cost V 5 bases and J 5 bases, with 13 bases left between them. CDR3 size: 14 residues.

V is TRBV19 and J is TRBJ2-3; unclear D gene. V shed 4 bases and J shed 3 bases, with 11 bases lying between them. This CDR3 spans 14 amino acids. Germline loops: CDR1 LNHDA, CDR2 SQIVND (reference sequence). The CDR3 DNA reads as TGTGCCAGTAGTACAGGCCCTGCGACAGATACGCAGTATTTT. Amino acids: CASSTGPATDTQYF.

As concerns this clonotype: A much larger clone sits a single nucleotide away, making a read error possible. CDR3 in DNA: TGTGCCAGCAGCGCTACAGCCGGAAACTATGGCTACATCTTC. Its protein product is CASSATAGNYGYIF. The chain joins TRBV9 to TRBJ1-2; D not resolved. In germline, CDR1 is SGDLS, CDR2 YYNGEE. This CDR3 has 14 amino acids.

Worth noting for this clonotype: This could be a read error, since a much larger clone is one nucleotide away. The chain is built from TRBV6-6 and TRBJ1-5; D might be TRBD1 (6 bases). CDR1 and CDR2 (germline): MNHNY, SVGAGI (reference sequence). V lost 7 bases, J lost 8 bases, and 18 bases lay in between. CDR3 length equals 14 residues. CDR3 region: CASKGGGVGEPQHF. The CDR3 DNA sequence: TGTGCCAGCAAGGGGGGAGGGGTGGGTGAGCCCCAGCATTTT.

At least ten counts were recorded for this clonotype. The CDR3 sequence is CASSEAQGYTGELFF. CDR3 DNA sequence: TGTGCCAGCAGTGAAGCGCAGGGGTACACCGGGGAGCTGTTTTTT. The chain is built from TRBV6-1 and TRBJ2-2, with a weak D call TRBD1 (6 bases). Per the germline V gene, CDR1 is MNHNS and CDR2 is SASEGT. V lost 0 bases and J lost 3, with 8 bases in between. The CDR3 spans 15 residues.

About this clonotype itself: A much bigger clone sits one base away, suggesting this may be a read error. The chain links TRBV7-8 to TRBJ1-2; unclear D gene. Between the trimmed V and J ends, which lost 5 bases and 4 bases, there was a span of 23 bases. This CDR3 contains 17 residues. In germline, CDR1 is SGHVS, CDR2 FQNEAQ. The CDR3 here is CASSVLELTRKTYGYTF. The DNA for the CDR3 is TGTGCCAGCAGCGTTTTAGAGCTTACCCGAAAGACCTATGGCTACACCTTC. The whole variable domain, remainder taken from reference TRBV7-8 and TRBJ1-2, is GAGVSQSPRYKVAKRGQDVALRCDPISGHVSLFWYQQALGQGPEFLTYFQNEAQLDKSGLPSDRFFAERPEGSVSTLKIQRTQQEDSAVYLCASSVLELTRKTYGYTFGSGTRLTVV.

In the case of this clonotype: A read error may explain this, as a much larger clone is one base away. V usage is TRBV3-2 and J usage is TRBJ2-7; the listed D gene, TRBD2, was not tested against the DNA. TRBV3-2 is marked as a pseudogene. CDR3 length equals 14 residues. The CDR3 DNA reads TGTGCCAGCCGGGAGGGAGCCCTCTCCTACGAGCAGTACTTC. Its translation: CASREGALSYEQYF.

A remark on this clonotype: Germline and junction disagree at one end, which may indicate a read error. The chain combines TRBV6-6 with TRBJ1-1; D not certain. The CDR3 has 15 residues. Germline CDR1 MNHNY, CDR2 SVGAGI (reference sequence). The CDR3 region is CASSYSGLLNIEAFF. CDR3 sequence (DNA): TGTGCCAGCAGCTACTCGGGCCTCTTGAACATTGAAGCTTTCTTT.

In the case of this clonotype: This clone may be a read error of a much larger clone one base away. The chain couples TRBV6-5 to TRBJ1-5, with D uncertain. The CDR3 length is 15 residues. Germline loops: CDR1 MNHEY, CDR2 SVGAGI. Here the CDR3 DNA reads TGTGCCAGCATCAACGTGGGGTATAGCAATCAGTCCCAGCATTTT. Translating it yields CASINVGYSNQSQHF.

The chain uses TRBV24-1 and TRBJ2-5; no definite D call. The V gene's germline CDR1 is KGHDR and CDR2 SFDVKD. The length of the CDR3 is 12 residues. The ends were cut back, 3 bases at V and 4 bases at J, with 5 bases in the middle. CDR3 sequence: CATSDGVETQYF. CDR3 nucleotides: TGTGCCACCAGTGATGGAGTAGAGACCCAGTACTTC.